These 12 T cell receptor beta chains originate from one sample sequenced in a study of CD8 T cells in ankylosing spondylitis. TCRdb called the 5' RACE reads again in MiXCR, with one record for every CDR3 protein. This table has approximately 210,000 distinct CDR3 sequences, 10% to 15% appearing once. What was sequenced was blood, either unsorted or a sorted T cell fraction (not recorded which). The receptor set was obtained from a male donor with ankylosing spondylitis or in good health (not recorded which).

This clonotype was observed many times. The chain combines TRBV12-3 or TRBV12-4 with TRBJ2-7; 10 bases agree with TRBD2. The CDR3 has 16 amino acids. Unmatched junction bases numbered 8, after V lost 4 bases and J lost 2 bases. The CDR3 sequence: CASSSQHLAGAYEQYF. CDR3 in DNA: TGTGCCAGCAGTTCTCAACATCTAGCGGGAGCCTACGAGCAGTACTTC.

This chain joins TRBV4-1 and TRBJ2-3; D tentatively fits TRBD1 or TRBD2 (5 bases each). Germline loops: CDR1 MGHRA, CDR2 YSYEKL. Trimming took off 0 bases at V and 4 bases at J, with 14 bases between the two ends. The CDR3 runs 16 residues. CDR3 region: CASSQDSGAAPDTQYF. In DNA form, the CDR3 reads TGCGCCAGCAGCCAAGACTCCGGGGCTGCCCCAGATACGCAGTATTTT.

The rearrangement uses TRBV5-4 and TRBJ2-1; TRBD2 aligns across 10 bases. Germline CDR1 SGHNT, CDR2 YYREEE (reference sequence). V shed 3 bases, J shed 2 bases, and the junction held 5 bases outside the gene matches. The CDR3 is made up of 16 amino acids. The CDR3 loop is CASSSLAGVAYNEQFF. The CDR3 bases are TGTGCCAGCAGCTCTCTAGCGGGAGTGGCCTACAATGAGCAGTTCTTC.

This clonotype was picked up a small number of times. This chain joins TRBV2 and TRBJ2-1, with 11 bases fitting TRBD2. Germline V lookup: CDR1 SNHLY, CDR2 FYNNEI. This CDR3 is built from 12 residues. The trim removed 10 bases at V and 12 bases at J, leaving 8 bases unmatched. For the CDR3, the DNA is TGTGCCACCGGACTAGCGGGCGGAGGGCAGTTCTTC. Translated, it gives CATGLAGGGQFF.

This chain links TRBV20-1 with TRBJ2-7, with D hard to call. V lost 1 base and J lost 3, with 7 bases in between. CDR3 length: 12 amino acids. Germline CDR1 DFQATT, CDR2 SNEGSKA (reference sequence). CDR3 nucleotides: TGCAGTGCTAGAGTTTCTGACTACGAGCAGTACTTC. This encodes CSARVSDYEQYF.

This chain links TRBV3-1 with TRBJ2-1; the match to TRBD2 covers 9 bases. The CDR3 covers 18 residues. Losses at the gene ends were 6 bases for V and 0 bases for J; bases not matched to a gene: 12. Germline CDR1 and CDR2: LGHDT and YNNKEL (reference sequence). CDR3 residues: CASSFGGTSHSSYNEQFF. CDR3 DNA: TGTGCCAGCAGTTTCGGTGGGACTAGCCATAGCTCCTACAATGAGCAGTTCTTC.

This clonotype has at least ten counts. This chain connects TRBV12-3 or TRBV12-4 to TRBJ2-5; D tentatively fits TRBD1 or TRBD2 (5 bases each). V lost 6 bases to trimming and J lost 5 bases, with 16 bases between them. This CDR3 has 14 residues. The CDR3 region is CASSYGTPYETQYF. CDR3 coding DNA: TGTGCCAGCAGCTACGGGACCCCTTACGAGACCCAGTACTTC.

This clonotype has a handful of counts. The chain combines TRBV7-9 with TRBJ2-1; TRBD2 agrees at 9 bases. V shed 7 bases, J shed 2 bases, and the junction held 3 bases outside the gene matches. CDR3 length equals 14 residues. Per the germline V gene, CDR1 is SEHNR and CDR2 is FQNEAQ (reference sequence). In DNA, the CDR3 is TGTGCCAGCAACCTAGCGGGACCCTACAATGAGCAGTTCTTC. This codes for CASNLAGPYNEQFF.

The V gene is TRBV4-1, the J gene TRBJ2-3; no clear D gene. Germline values: CDR1 MGHRA, CDR2 YSYEKL. Trimming pared 2 bases from V and 0 bases from J, leaving 9 bases between. This CDR3 has 15 residues. DNA of the CDR3: TGCGCCAGCAGCCAACGAGTGGGGAGCACAGATACGCAGTATTTT. It codes for CASSQRVGSTDTQYF.

Only a few counts were recorded for this clonotype. This rearrangement joins TRBV5-6 to TRBJ2-7; 12 bases fit TRBD2. Germline V gene data show CDR1 as SGHDT and CDR2 as YYEEEE. V lost 4 bases, J lost 4 bases, and 6 bases stayed unmatched. This CDR3 spans 15 amino acids. CDR3 residues: CASSLTSGGFYEQYF. DNA of the CDR3: TGTGCCAGCAGCCTGACTAGCGGGGGCTTTTACGAGCAGTACTTC.

This clonotype was seen many times. The rearrangement joins TRBV25-1 to TRBJ2-1; maybe TRBD2 (6 bases). This CDR3 has 14 amino acids. The V end lost 7 bases, the J end lost 5 bases, and 15 bases lay between the germline ends. Germline values: CDR1 MGHDK, CDR2 SYGVNS. The DNA of the CDR3 is TGTGCCAGCAATTTCGGGGGTTCAAACAATGAGCAGTTCTTC. This sequence encodes CASNFGGSNNEQFF.

This clonotype was counted ten times or more. V gene TRBV4-1 combines with J gene TRBJ1-2; the D is unclear. Germline values: CDR1 MGHRA, CDR2 YSYEKL. The CDR3 totals 13 residues. V gave up 0 bases and J gave up 6 bases, with 8 bases separating them. In DNA, the CDR3 is TGCGCCAGCAGCCAAGAGGGAAAGGATGGCTACACCTTC. Translation gives CASSQEGKDGYTF.